The entry below describes one T cell receptor (beta chain). This sample is part of a study of blood T cell repertoires in COVID-19. Study at large: T cells, B-cell-depleted T cells, or PBMCs provided the cDNA or gDNA that served as material.

The CDR3 sequence is 18 residues long. Trimming left V 0 bases short and J 0 bases short, with 15 bases between. Germline values: CDR1 MNHEY, CDR2 SVGEGT. Source study methods: Estimation of nucleated cell counts relied on the amplification of reference gene primers. Libraries were prepared by immunoSEQ multiplex PCR; TCRdb keeps only in-frame clonotypes and omits some of them. The V and J calls and clone size were taken over from that table, and D and trimming were inferred from the DNA. The profile shows around 180,000 clones, roughly 87% of them singletons. The source of this sequence is a woman aged 40 to 49 with acute COVID-19. The chain uses TRBV6-2 or TRBV6-3 and TRBJ2-1; D might be TRBD2 (5 bases). The sample taken for sequencing was PBMCs or T cells enriched from blood (not recorded which). In nucleotides, the CDR3 is TGTGCCAGCAGTTACTCGATGAGCGAGCGGAGCTCCTACAATGAGCAGTTCTTC. Translated, it gives CASSYSMSERSSYNEQFF.